Each of the 3 T cell receptor beta chains below was sequenced from the same sample in a study of sequential checkpoint blockade in melanoma. Treatment given: randomized to nivolumab then ipilimumab (arm A) or the reverse (arm B). The protocol was immunoSEQ multiplex PCR, while the TCRdb copy is restricted to in-frame clones and leaves out a portion. The profile shows 4,000 to 5,000 clones, approximately 39% of them singletons. This material consisted of tumor tissue (inferred from file names), taken from a patient given nivolumab and ipilimumab in sequence. The receptors derive from a human donor with melanoma.

This clone was detected only a few times. The chain is built from TRBV11-3 and TRBJ2-6; the D call may be TRBD1 or TRBD2 (5 bases each). V was pared by 3 bases and J by 0 bases, with 12 bases between. This CDR3 region has 17 residues. CDR1 is SGHNT, CDR2 YENEEA, per germline. The CDR3 bases are TGTGCCAGCAGCTTGAGGGGCGGTCCCTCTGGGGCCAACGTCCTGACTTTC. Protein product: CASSLRGGPSGANVLTF.

This clone was picked up a small number of times. The V call is TRBV6-8, the J call TRBJ1-5; D may be TRBD1 (5 bases). CDR3 length equals 12 residues. The germline V gene has CDR1 MNHGY and CDR2 SAAAGT. V lost 6 bases and J lost 6, with 9 bases in between. The CDR3 loop is CASRDGGQPQHF. The CDR3 nucleotides read TGTGCCAGCAGGGACGGGGGTCAGCCCCAGCATTTT.

The rearrangement joins TRBV9 to TRBJ2-7, with D unclear. Germline CDR1 reads SGDLS; CDR2 reads YYNGEE. Trimming cost V 0 bases and J 0 bases, with 10 bases left between them. The CDR3 is made up of 15 amino acids. The CDR3: CASSVAGTYSYEQYF. CDR3 DNA sequence: TGTGCCAGCAGCGTAGCCGGCACCTACTCCTACGAGCAGTACTTC.